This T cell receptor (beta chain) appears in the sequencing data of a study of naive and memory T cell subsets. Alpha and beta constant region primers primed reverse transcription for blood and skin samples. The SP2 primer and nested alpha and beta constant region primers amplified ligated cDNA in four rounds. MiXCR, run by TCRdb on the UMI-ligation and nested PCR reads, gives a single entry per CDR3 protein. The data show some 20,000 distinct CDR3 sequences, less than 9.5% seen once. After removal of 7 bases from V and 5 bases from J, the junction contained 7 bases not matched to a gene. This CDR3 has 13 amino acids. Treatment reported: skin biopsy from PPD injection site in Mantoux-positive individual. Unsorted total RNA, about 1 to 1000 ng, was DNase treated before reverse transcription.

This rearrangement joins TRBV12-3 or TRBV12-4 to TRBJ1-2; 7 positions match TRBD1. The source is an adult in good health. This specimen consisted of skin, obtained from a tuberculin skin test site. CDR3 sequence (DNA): TGTGCCAGCACCCCTCAGGGGGTTTATGGCTACACCTTC. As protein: CASTPQGVYGYTF.